This T cell receptor (beta chain) came from a study of blood T cell repertoires in COVID-19. Background on the study: Collection of acute and convalescent COVID-19 samples took place in the United States, Italy and Spain. PBMCs, B-cell-depleted T cells, or T cells provided the cDNA or gDNA that made up the material.

The CDR3 sequence is 12 residues long. Germline V gene lookup returns CDR1 SQVTM and CDR2 ANQGSEA. V dropped 7 bases and J dropped 9 bases, with 16 bases sitting between them. Profiled with immunoSEQ multiplex PCR; TCRdb holds only in-frame clones, not every one. The sample lists approximately 150,000 clones; roughly 90% were seen once. V gene TRBV29-1 combines with J gene TRBJ2-1; the D gene is possibly TRBD2 (7 bases). This sequence was found in a woman aged 45 to 65 with acute or convalescent COVID-19. Sequencing was done on a sample of peripheral blood. CDR3 sequence: CSANRGAFEQFF. Here the CDR3 DNA reads TGCAGCGCCAACCGGGGGGCATTTGAGCAGTTCTTC.